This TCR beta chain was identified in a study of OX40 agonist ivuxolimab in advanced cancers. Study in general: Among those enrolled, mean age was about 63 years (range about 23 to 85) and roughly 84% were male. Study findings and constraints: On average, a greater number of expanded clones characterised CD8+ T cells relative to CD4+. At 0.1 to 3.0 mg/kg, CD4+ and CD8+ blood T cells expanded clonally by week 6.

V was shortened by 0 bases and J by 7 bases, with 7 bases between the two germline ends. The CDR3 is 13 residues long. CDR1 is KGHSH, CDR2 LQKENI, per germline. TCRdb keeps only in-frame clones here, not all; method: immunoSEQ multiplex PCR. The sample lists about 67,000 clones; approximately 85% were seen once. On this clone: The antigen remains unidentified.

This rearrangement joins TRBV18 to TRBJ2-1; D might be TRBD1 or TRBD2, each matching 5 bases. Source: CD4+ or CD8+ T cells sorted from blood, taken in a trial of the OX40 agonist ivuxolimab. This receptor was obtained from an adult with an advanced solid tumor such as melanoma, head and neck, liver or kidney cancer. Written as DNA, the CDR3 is TGTGCCAGCTCACCACCGGGGGTGAATGAGCAGTTCTTC. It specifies CASSPPGVNEQFF.